A single T cell receptor (beta chain) is shown here with its context. Authors' methods: How many nucleated cells were present was estimated from reference gene primer amplification. Data came from immunoSEQ multiplex PCR; TCRdb stores just in-frame clones and leaves some out. V and J calls plus clone size are reproduced from that table; the DNA served to infer D and trimming. This table holds 300,000 to 350,000 clones, around 90% found once. During active infection, Seattle patients enrolled and were then monitored through disease. Germline trimming cut 4 bases from V and 2 bases from J; bases unmatched to any gene: 6. The CDR3 has 15 amino acids. Germline V gene lookup returns CDR1 ENHRY and CDR2 SYGVKD. The entry originates in a study of blood T cell repertoires in COVID-19. Study-wide context: Acute and convalescent COVID-19 samples came from the United States, Italy and Spain. The cDNA or gDNA used as material had been derived from T cells, B-cell-depleted T cells, or PBMCs.

The rearrangement joins TRBV10-3 to TRBJ2-7, with TRBD1 identical over 9 bases. The receptor was derived from a woman aged 40 to 50 with COVID-19, enrolled during active disease. The sequenced sample was peripheral blood. The CDR3 DNA is TGTGCCATCAGTGGGGGCAACAGGGGGCCCTACGAGCAGTACTTC. Protein sequence: CAISGGNRGPYEQYF.